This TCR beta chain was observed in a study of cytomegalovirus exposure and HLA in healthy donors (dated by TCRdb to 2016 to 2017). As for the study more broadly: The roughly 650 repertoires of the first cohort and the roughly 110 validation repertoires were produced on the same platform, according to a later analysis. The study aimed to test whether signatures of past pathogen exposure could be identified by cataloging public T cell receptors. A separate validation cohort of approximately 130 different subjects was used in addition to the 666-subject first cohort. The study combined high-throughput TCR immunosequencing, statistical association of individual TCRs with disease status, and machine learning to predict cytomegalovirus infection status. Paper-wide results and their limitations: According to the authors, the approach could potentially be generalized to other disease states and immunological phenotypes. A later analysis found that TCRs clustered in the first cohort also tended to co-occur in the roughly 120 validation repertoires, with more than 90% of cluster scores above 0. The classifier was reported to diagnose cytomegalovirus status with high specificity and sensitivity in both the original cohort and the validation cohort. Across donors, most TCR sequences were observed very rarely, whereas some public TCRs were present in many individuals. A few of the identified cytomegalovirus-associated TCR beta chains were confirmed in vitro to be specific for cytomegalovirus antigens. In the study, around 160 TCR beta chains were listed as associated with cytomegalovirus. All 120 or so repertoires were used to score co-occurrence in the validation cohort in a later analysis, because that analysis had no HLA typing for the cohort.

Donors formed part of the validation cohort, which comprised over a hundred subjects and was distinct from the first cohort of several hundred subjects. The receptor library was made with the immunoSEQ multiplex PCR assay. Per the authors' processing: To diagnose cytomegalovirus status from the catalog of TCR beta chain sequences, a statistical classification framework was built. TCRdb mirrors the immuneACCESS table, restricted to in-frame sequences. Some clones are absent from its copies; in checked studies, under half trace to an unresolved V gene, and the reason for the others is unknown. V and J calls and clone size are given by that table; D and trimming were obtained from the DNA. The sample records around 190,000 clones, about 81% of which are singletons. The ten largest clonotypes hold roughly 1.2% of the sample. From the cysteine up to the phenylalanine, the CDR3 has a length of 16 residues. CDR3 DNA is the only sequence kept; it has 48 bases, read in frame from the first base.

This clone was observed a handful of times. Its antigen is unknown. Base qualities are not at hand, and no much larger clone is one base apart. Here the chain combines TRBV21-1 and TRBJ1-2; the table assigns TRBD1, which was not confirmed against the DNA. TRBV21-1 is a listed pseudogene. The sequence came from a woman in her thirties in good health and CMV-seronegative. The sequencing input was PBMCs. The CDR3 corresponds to CASSHGRTGKTRGYTF. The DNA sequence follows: TGTGCCAGCAGCCATGGGAGGACAGGGAAGACCAGGGGCTACACCTTC.